This is a list of T cell receptor beta chains from one sample in a study of cytomegalovirus exposure and HLA in healthy donors. TCRdb's table, derived via immunoSEQ multiplex PCR, lists solely in-frame clones and lacks some. The sample comprises about 64,000 clones, 55% to 80% of which are singletons, and approximately 2.9% rests with the top ten. Sequencing was performed on PBMCs. Every receptor here comes from a woman in her fifties or sixties in good health and CMV-seronegative. CDR3s include the opening cysteine and the closing phenylalanine or tryptophan. A D gene is named only where the DNA matches it firmly. Rows give clone size only sometimes, using once, few, many, or a class for an expanded clone.

J gene | V gene | clone size | D gene | CDR3 protein | CDR3 DNA
TRBJ2-7 | TRBV6-6 | few | TRBD2 | CASGTSGNPYF | TGTGCCAGCGGCACTAGCGGGAATCCGTACTTC
TRBJ2-3 | TRBV30 | . | . | CAWVQGLPGDTQYF | TGTGCCTGGGTCCAGGGACTGCCCGGAGATACGCAGTATTTT
TRBJ2-7 | TRBV2 | . | TRBD1 | CASRDRAYEQYF | TGTGCCAGCAGGGACAGGGCCTACGAGCAGTACTTC
TRBJ1-4 | TRBV27 | few | . | CASSPLGGFNEKLFF | TGTGCCAGCAGTCCCCTAGGGGGTTTTAATGAAAAACTGTTTTTT
TRBJ2-7 | TRBV9 | . | . | CASSVARASFQDSYEQYF | TGTGCCAGCAGCGTAGCTCGGGCTAGCTTTCAGGACTCCTACGAGCAGTACTTC
TRBJ2-7 | TRBV5-1 | once | TRBD2 | CASSTVGLAGDGDEQYF | TGCGCCAGCAGCACGGTGGGACTAGCGGGAGACGGGGACGAGCAGTACTTC
TRBJ2-7 | TRBV7-2 | . | TRBD2 | CASSFGSGTYEQYF | TGTGCCAGCAGCTTTGGTAGCGGGACCTACGAGCAGTACTTC
TRBJ1-2 | TRBV19 | . | . | CASSIVNGVNYGYTF | TGTGCCAGTAGTATAGTTAACGGGGTTAACTATGGCTACACCTTC
TRBJ2-1 | TRBV30 | . | TRBD2 | CAWTGTSIYNEQFF | TGTGCCTGGACCGGGACTAGCATTTACAATGAGCAGTTCTTC
TRBJ2-7 | TRBV4-3 | . | . | CASSKVRDISSYEQYF | TGCGCCAGCAGCAAGGTTAGGGACATAAGTTCCTACGAGCAGTACTTC
TRBJ2-2 | TRBV7-6 | . | . | CASSLDRGAAGAGELFF | TGTGCCAGCAGCCTGGACCGGGGAGCGGCCGGGGCCGGGGAGCTGTTTTTT
TRBJ1-1 | TRBV7-9 | . | . | CASSSPTQMNTEAFF | TGTGCCAGCAGCTCTCCGACACAGATGAACACTGAAGCTTTCTTT
TRBJ1-2 | TRBV2 | . | . | CASSSGQSYGYTF | TGTGCCAGCAGTTCCGGACAGTCGTATGGCTACACCTTC
TRBJ2-7 | TRBV25-1 | . | TRBD1 | CASSDAGDRSTYEQYF | TGTGCCAGCAGTGATGCTGGGGACAGATCCACCTACGAGCAGTACTTC
TRBJ1-5 | TRBV6-6 | . | TRBD1 | CASSYSGQGGNQPQHF | TGTGCCAGCAGTTACTCGGGACAGGGAGGCAATCAGCCCCAGCATTTT
TRBJ2-1 | TRBV2 | . | . | CASSEPGNDEQFF | TGTGCCAGCAGTGAACCGGGAAACGATGAGCAGTTCTTC
TRBJ1-4 | TRBV6-5 | few | TRBD1 | CASRDRVANEKLFF | TGTGCCAGCAGGGACAGGGTTGCTAATGAAAAACTGTTTTTT
TRBJ2-7 | TRBV7-7 | few | TRBD2 | CASSWLLAGVLYEQYF | TGTGCTAGCAGCTGGCTACTAGCGGGAGTATTGTACGAGCAGTACTTC
TRBJ1-1 | TRBV7-3 | . | . | CASSLTDRKEAFF | TGTGCCAGCAGCCTTACCGACAGGAAGGAAGCTTTCTTT
TRBJ1-1 | TRBV28 | . | . | CASSFGPVNTEAFF | TGTGCCAGCAGTTTTGGCCCAGTGAACACTGAAGCTTTCTTT
TRBJ1-5 | TRBV28 | many | TRBD1 | CASSLTGDQPQHF | TGTGCCAGCAGTTTGACAGGGGATCAGCCCCAGCATTTT
TRBJ2-7 | TRBV2 | . | . | CASGYSSYEQYF | TGTGCCAGCGGCTACAGTTCCTACGAGCAGTACTTC
TRBJ2-7 | TRBV19 | . | . | CASSIKGLSHSLSYEQYF | TGTGCCAGTAGTATCAAGGGACTCTCTCATTCACTCTCCTACGAGCAGTACTTC
TRBJ1-4 | TRBV6-6 | few | . | CASTDRTTNEKLFF | TGTGCCAGCACTGACAGGACAACTAATGAAAAACTGTTTTTT
TRBJ1-2 | TRBV28 | . | . | CASFGQSSNYGYTF | TGTGCCAGCTTTGGACAGTCGTCTAACTATGGCTACACCTTC
TRBJ1-5 | TRBV5-6 | . | . | CASSLASRQPQHF | TGTGCCAGCAGCTTGGCCTCGCGTCAGCCCCAGCATTTT
TRBJ2-1 | TRBV9 | few | TRBD2 | CASTPAGRLYNEQFF | TGTGCCAGCACCCCAGCGGGGCGCCTTTACAATGAGCAGTTCTTC
TRBJ2-7 | TRBV27 | . | . | CASSLSPGVSYEQYF | TGTGCCAGCAGTTTATCGCCAGGTGTCTCCTACGAGCAGTACTTC
TRBJ2-5 | TRBV7-2 | . | . | CASRKGEETQYF | TGTGCCAGCAGAAAGGGGGAGGAGACCCAGTACTTC
TRBJ2-7 | TRBV7-6 | . | TRBD1 | CASSLGQGAYEQYF | TGTGCCAGCAGCTTGGGACAGGGGGCCTACGAGCAGTACTTC
TRBJ1-1 | TRBV25-1 | . | . | CASSEYPEGTEAFF | TGTGCCAGCAGTGAATATCCAGAGGGCACTGAAGCTTTCTTT
TRBJ1-5 | TRBV27 | . | . | CASRPWGGGNQPQHF | TGTGCCAGCAGACCCTGGGGGGGTGGCAATCAGCCCCAGCATTTT
TRBJ2-7 | TRBV25-1 | few | . | CASSVRLNDEQYF | TGTGCCAGCAGTGTACGGTTAAACGACGAGCAGTACTTC
TRBJ2-3 | TRBV4-3 | few | . | CASSQGLATTDTQYF | TGCGCCAGCAGCCAAGGCTTGGCAACCACAGATACGCAGTATTTT
TRBJ2-7 | TRBV25-1 | . | . | CASSQMNRQYEQYF | TGTGCCAGCAGTCAGATGAACAGGCAGTACGAGCAGTACTTC
TRBJ2-6 | TRBV2 | . | TRBD1 | CASRQGSGANVLTF | TGTGCCAGTAGACAGGGGTCTGGGGCCAACGTCCTGACTTTC
TRBJ2-1 | TRBV2 | . | . | CATGRPNEQFF | TGTGCCACAGGGAGGCCCAATGAGCAGTTCTTC
TRBJ2-7 | TRBV11-2 | . | TRBD2 | CASSFGTSGLAYEQYF | TGTGCCAGCAGCTTCGGGACTAGCGGGTTAGCCTACGAGCAGTACTTC
TRBJ2-5 | TRBV12-5 | . | TRBD2 | CASAAGREGKRGWGTQYF | TGTGCTAGTGCAGCTGGGCGGGAGGGAAAAAGGGGTTGGGGGACCCAGTACTTC
TRBJ2-5 | TRBV2 | . | . | CASSERSETQYF | TGTGCCAGCAGTGAGCGGTCAGAGACCCAGTACTTC
TRBJ1-2 | TRBV7-9 | . | . | CASSLAEAGDGYTF | TGTGCCAGCAGCTTAGCTGAAGCCGGGGATGGCTACACCTTC
TRBJ1-2 | TRBV9 | once | TRBD1 | CASSAQPTGVGYGYTF | TGTGCCAGCAGCGCCCAACCTACAGGGGTGGGCTATGGCTACACCTTC
TRBJ2-1 | TRBV6-6 | few | TRBD2 | CASSSQGLAGGHEQFF | TGTGCCAGCAGTTCCCAAGGACTAGCGGGAGGGCATGAGCAGTTCTTC
TRBJ2-1 | TRBV7-7 | . | . | CASSRSRSYNEQFF | TGTGCTAGCAGCCGAAGCCGCTCCTACAATGAGCAGTTCTTC
TRBJ1-1 | TRBV5-4 | once | . | CASSHPGQEAFF | TGTGCCAGCAGCCACCCGGGACAAGAAGCTTTCTTT